This TCR beta chain was sequenced in a study of long-term antiretroviral therapy in people with HIV. Assay version v3.0 of immunoSEQ was used, and it was run at survey level. Sequencing used immunoSEQ multiplex PCR; TCRdb keeps in-frame clones, though not all of them. In the table there are around 25,000 clones, around four fifths of which are singletons. Details on this clone: No antigen is known for it. In the same sample, other DNA sequences code for this CDR3.

General study findings and limits: Repertoires from HIV showed CDR3 length ranges narrower than those of controls.

This sequence originates from a middle-aged woman with HIV. The source material was unsorted PBMCs, sampled 1.1 years before starting antiretroviral therapy.

The CDR3 nucleotides are TGTGCCAGCTCACCAGTCCCCTACGAGCAGTACTTC. Its protein is CASSPVPYEQYF. The chain combines TRBV18 with TRBJ2-7; D unresolved. The CDR3 extends over 12 amino acids. V was pared by 2 bases and J by 2 bases, with 4 bases between. Germline CDR1 reads KGHSH; CDR2 reads LQKENI.